These 9 T cell receptor beta chains share one sample of origin, sequenced in a study of T cells in Graves' hyperthyroidism and ophthalmopathy. RNA transcripts provided the source from which TCR beta CDR3 regions were amplified. HTBI primers were the set used in a first-round RT-PCR of the TCR CDR3. One entry per CDR3 protein results from TCRdb running MiXCR on the multiplex PCR reads. The sample lists hundreds of thousands of distinct CDR3 sequences; 16% were seen once. The sample taken for sequencing was blood. Receptor source: a woman aged 40 to 50 with Graves' ophthalmopathy.

The J gene is TRBJ2-7, the V gene TRBV2; a weak D match, TRBD2 (6 bases). Germline CDR1 and CDR2: SNHLY and FYNNEI. The germline V and J ends were trimmed by 6 bases and 2 bases, with 11 bases remaining between them. CDR3 length equals 13 residues. The CDR3 here is CASRGLETYEQYF. In DNA form, the CDR3 reads TGTGCCAGCAGGGGACTGGAAACCTACGAGCAGTACTTC. The variable domain in full, with the rest retrieved from reference TRBV2 and TRBJ2-7, is EPEVTQTPSHQVTQMGQEVILRCVPISNHLYFYWYRQILGQKVEFLVSFYNNEISEKSEIFDDQFSVERPDGSNFTLKIRSTKLEDSAMYFCASRGLETYEQYFGPGTRLTVT.

This clonotype was counted at least ten times. The chain employs TRBV20-1 and TRBJ1-4, with TRBD1 matching over 8 bases. Germline trimming cut 5 bases from V and 2 bases from J; bases unmatched to any gene: 4. Germline CDR1 DFQATT, CDR2 SNEGSKA (reference sequence). The CDR3 sequence is 14 residues long. The CDR3, as DNA: TGCAGTGCTGGGCGACAGGGGACTAATGAAAAACTGTTTTTT. This codes for CSAGRQGTNEKLFF.

This rearrangement joins TRBV6-5 to TRBJ1-5, with 7 bases fitting TRBD1. The CDR3 is 14 amino acids. Losses at the gene ends were 2 bases for V and 9 bases for J; bases not matched to a gene: 7. The germline gives CDR1 MNHEY, CDR2 SVGAGI. CDR3 sequence: CASSYRRGQGPQHF. In DNA form, the CDR3 reads TGTGCCAGCAGTTACCGGAGGGGGCAGGGGCCCCAGCATTTT.

The chain employs TRBV6-1 and TRBJ2-5; 11 nucleotides line up with TRBD1. The CDR3 spans 17 residues. V was clipped by 3 bases and J by 0 bases; unmatched bases: 6. Germline V gives CDR1 MNHNS, CDR2 SASEGT. CDR3: CASSETPGQGDQETQYF. The CDR3 DNA follows: TGTGCCAGCAGTGAGACACCGGGACAGGGGGACCAAGAGACCCAGTACTTC.

This clonotype was seen many times. This chain uses TRBV6-6 with TRBJ1-1; D is ambiguous. CDR1 is MNHNY, CDR2 SVGAGI, per germline (reference sequence). The V end lost 0 bases, the J end lost 4 bases, and 12 bases lay between the germline ends. This CDR3 is 15 amino acids long. The CDR3 sequence: CASSYSAYEPTEAFF. The CDR3 region has the DNA TGTGCCAGCAGTTACTCGGCCTACGAACCCACTGAAGCTTTCTTT.

This chain links TRBV27 with TRBJ2-7; D might be TRBD2 (5 bases). The CDR3 sequence is 14 residues long. The V and J ends lost 6 bases and 1 base respectively, with 13 bases between them. Germline V gives CDR1 MNHEY, CDR2 SMNVEV (reference sequence). CDR3 sequence reads: CASSRDFSSYEQYF. In DNA, the CDR3 is TGTGCCAGCAGCCGGGATTTCTCGTCCTACGAGCAGTACTTC.

This clonotype came up a few times. This chain uses TRBV24-1 with TRBJ2-7; D gene unclear. In germline, CDR1 is KGHDR, CDR2 SFDVKD. The CDR3 is made up of 13 amino acids. Trimming took 0 bases from V and 6 from J, leaving 8 bases between them. As DNA, the CDR3 is TGTGCCACCAGTGATTTGTTTTCGGGCGAGCAGTACTTC. Translating gives CATSDLFSGEQYF.

This clonotype was seen repeatedly, ten times or more. The chain employs TRBV7-9 and TRBJ2-1, with 11 bases identical to TRBD2. V shed 4 bases and J 3 bases; nucleotides not matched to a gene: 5. Germline CDR1 is SEHNR and CDR2 is FQNEAQ (reference sequence). The CDR3 runs to 16 residues. CDR3 in DNA: TGTGCCAGCAGCTCATACGGGACTAGCGGCTACAATGAGCAGTTCTTC. Protein product: CASSSYGTSGYNEQFF.

This clonotype showed up many times. The genes are TRBV5-1 and TRBJ2-1; D might be TRBD2 (6 bases). V was clipped by 1 base and J by 4 bases, with 18 bases between them. This CDR3 is built from 17 residues. Germline V CDR1 and CDR2: SGHRS, YFSETQ. CDR3 bases: TGCGCCAGCAGCTTGTCGCCCCCCGGGGCGGGATACAATGAGCAGTTCTTC. Amino acid sequence: CASSLSPPGAGYNEQFF.